This TCR beta chain is from a study of T-cell reconstitution after alpha-beta-depleted transplantation in children. The sample holds many counts of this clonotype. TCRbeta library preparation incorporated unique molecular identifiers. TCRdb processed the PCR reads anew with MiXCR; each CDR3 protein has one entry. Of nearly 350,000 distinct CDR3 sequences in the sample, 15% to 20% are singletons; the top ten hold approximately 44%. This material consisted of PBMCs, mostly from graft donor cells, taken 360 days after TCRalphabeta/CD19-depleted stem cell transplant. The clonotype originates from a male patient aged 2 to 10 who had a stem cell transplant for acute lymphoblastic leukemia, so the T cells may come from the graft donor.

As DNA, the CDR3 is TGTGCCAGCAGGGACACAGGAAATCAGCCCCAGCATTTT. Translated, it gives CASRDTGNQPQHF. The V call is TRBV28, the J call TRBJ1-5; a weak D match, TRBD1 (5 bases). CDR1 and CDR2 from the germline V gene are MDHEN and SYDVKM. The CDR3 runs 13 residues. V dropped 6 bases and J dropped 4 bases, with 10 bases sitting between them.